Below, one TCR beta chain is given with its context. Donors counted as nominally healthy when sampled, yet unrecorded immune exposures were likely. This sample was taken from a study of cytomegalovirus exposure and HLA in healthy donors. Use of 60 Vbeta and 13 Jbeta primers characterized the PCR. Assay: immunoSEQ multiplex PCR; the TCRdb copy retains only in-frame clones and omits some. The sample has around 130,000 clones; around 81% are singletons. V was clipped by 7 bases and J by 1 base, with 13 bases between them. In germline, CDR1 is SNHLY, CDR2 FYNNEI. This CDR3 has 14 amino acids. This chain connects TRBV2 to TRBJ1-1; possibly TRBD1 for D (5 bases). The sequenced material came from PBMCs. This sequence originates from a woman aged 45-60 years in good health and CMV-seronegative. Here the CDR3 reads CASTTWGGNTEAFF. The CDR3 nucleotides are TGTGCCAGCACCACTTGGGGGGGGAACACTGAAGCTTTCTTT.